A single sample gave rise to the 5 T cell receptor beta chains below, sequenced in a study of blood T cell repertoires in COVID-19. Clones were read by immunoSEQ multiplex PCR, and TCRdb kept only the in-frame ones, dropping some. The sample has 400,000 to 500,000 clones, 85% to 90% seen once. The sequencing input was PBMCs or T cells enriched from blood (not recorded which). These receptors originate from a middle-aged woman who had recovered from COVID-19.

This clone was seen only a few times. V is TRBV5-1 and J is TRBJ2-7; 9 nucleotides line up with TRBD1. The CDR3 sequence is 16 residues long. In germline, CDR1 is SGHRS, CDR2 YFSETQ. V was clipped by 2 bases and J by 2 bases; unmatched bases: 8. The CDR3 DNA follows: TGCGCCAGCAGCTTACTACCGGGACAGGGAACCTACGAGCAGTACTTC. The encoded protein is CASSLLPGQGTYEQYF.

The rearrangement joins TRBV21-1 to TRBJ1-2; the table's TRBD1 call for D was not verified on the DNA. TRBV21-1 is noted as a pseudogene. The CDR3 covers 15 residues. The chain's CDR3 is CASSVDSPNPGGYTF. In DNA form, the CDR3 reads TGTGCCAGCAGCGTGGACAGTCCGAACCCCGGCGGCTACACCTTC.

J is TRBJ2-7 and V is TRBV29-1, with D possibly matching TRBD2 (5 bases). This CDR3 has 12 residues. V shed 8 bases and J shed 0 bases, with 11 bases lying between them. Germline V gene data show CDR1 as SQVTM and CDR2 as ANQGSEA. The CDR3 nucleotides are TGCAGCTTCCGAGGGTCCTCCTACGAGCAGTACTTC. The encoded protein is CSFRGSSYEQYF.

The gene calls are TRBV7-2 and TRBJ2-7; 10 bases map to TRBD2. CDR1 and CDR2 (germline): SGHTA, FQGNSA. J lost 1 base, V lost 3 bases, and 9 bases had no gene match. This CDR3 has 17 residues. CDR3 sequence: CASSFRIAGGYSYEQYF. The CDR3 nucleotides are TGTGCCAGCAGCTTTCGAATAGCGGGAGGTTATTCCTACGAGCAGTACTTC.

This clone was counted between two and nine times. The J gene is TRBJ1-2, the V gene TRBV7-8, with D tentatively TRBD1 (5 bases). CDR3 size: 14 residues. The germline gives CDR1 SGHVS, CDR2 FQNEAQ. Trimming cost V 1 base and J 4 bases, with 10 bases left between them. The DNA of the CDR3 is TGTGCCAGCAGCTTAGGAAGACAGATCTATGGCTACACCTTC. Encoded protein: CASSLGRQIYGYTF.